This paragraph covers one T cell receptor (beta chain) sequence. What antigen it recognizes has not been identified. Base qualities are not at hand, and no much larger clone is one base apart. The sample's time point label, decoded: baseline before first vaccination. Vaccinee samples were obtained from the UK trials COV001 and COV002, which included a single-blind randomized controlled phase 2/3 trial of AZD1222 (ChAdOx1 nCoV-19) in healthy adults. For TCRbeta chain sequencing, PBMC samples from trial participants were taken at day 0 and at day 28 after the second dose. From the germline V gene, CDR1 is SGHDT and CDR2 is YYEEEE. Relative to germline, V is missing 4 bases and J is missing 0 bases, with 7 bases of the junction outside any gene match. The CDR3 holds 16 amino acids from the cysteine to the phenylalanine. The DNA shown is the 48-base CDR3, in frame from base 1. This sample was included in a study of T cell responses to AZD1222 COVID-19 vaccine (dated by TCRdb to the early 2020s). Context from the whole study: Because spike-specific TCR depth and breadth did not differ between the two schedules, AZD1222 recipients who got a second dose at roughly 4 weeks were pooled with those who got a second dose at roughly 12 weeks. Trial participants were enrolled into age subgroups of 18-55, 56-69 and 70-plus years, which contained about 150, 27 and 61 TCR-sequenced participants, respectively. A total of roughly 240 trial participants underwent TCR sequencing, of whom 207 received two doses of AZD1222 and some 25 received two doses of the MenACWY control vaccine. The paper as a whole reports these results and caveats: After two AZD1222 doses, spike-specific TCR breadth and depth were significantly higher than at day 0 and than in MenACWY recipients. Participants were mostly white British, with more females than males. The authors suggested clonal diversity may have been underestimated. The whole spike protein was spanned by vaccine-associated CD4 TCRs, and dominant responses were seen in regions 160-218 and 743-854. Because no samples from the day 14 peak response were available, repertoires could be characterized only after the peak T cell response. Conclusions about previously exposed vaccinees are limited, since just five or six AZD1222 recipients were seropositive for SARS-CoV-2 at baseline. In the small 56-69-year group, the increase in depth fell short of significance, most likely because of low power. Epitopes outside the regions mutated in the B.1.351 and B.1.1.7 variants were reportedly recognized by nearly half of the unique spike-specific TCRs.

The CDR3 regions of human TCRbeta chains were subjected to immunosequencing. Per the source publication's procedure: TCRs in the repertoires were matched against a reference library of SARS-CoV-2-specific TCRs that had been generated with the MIRA antigen-specificity platform. Breadth meant the fraction of unique TCRs that were SARS-CoV-2-associated, whereas depth meant the fraction of total T cells that were SARS-CoV-2-associated. Using the MIRA data, each spike-specific TCR was mapped to the spike region that the TCR reacts to and placed in a CD4 or CD8 class. Log10-transformed breadth and depth values were compared by one-way ANOVA with Sidak's multiple comparisons tests. TCRdb retrieved this table from immuneACCESS and kept in-frame rearrangements only. Not all clones are present; in checked studies, unresolved V genes account for under half, and no reason is known for the remainder. That table gives V, J and clone size, and the DNA gave D and trimming. Within this sample are roughly 120,000 clones, with roughly 90% of them counted one time only. Approximately 2.5% of the sample is held by the ten biggest clonotypes.

The rearrangement combines TRBV5-6 with TRBJ1-3, with 7 middle bases fitting TRBD1. Specimen: peripheral blood, collected on day 0 of AZD1222 vaccination. The sequence came from an adult in good health. CDR3 region: CASSEPTGNSGNTIYF. The DNA sequence is TGTGCCAGCAGCGAACCGACAGGGAACTCTGGAAACACCATATATTTT.